This T cell receptor (beta chain) came from a study of breast tumors, draining lymph nodes, adjacent tissues. Study outcomes and limitations: Compared with lymph nodes, tumors were less diverse; compared with nontumor tissue, more. Data only fit, rather than demonstrated, lymph node origin of most tumor T cells. Tumor and nontumor repertoires were significantly more similar in luminal-like than in basal-like breast cancer. Data fit most tumor T cells coming from lymph node, expanding in tumor.

There are many counts of this clonotype. Antigen specificity is unknown. TCRdb re-derived calls from the multiplex PCR reads in MiXCR, one entry per CDR3 protein. This table has under 30,000 distinct CDR3 sequences, less than 25% appearing once. CDR1 DFQATT and CDR2 SNEGSKA come from the germline V gene (reference sequence). The CDR3 is 15 amino acids. The V segment lost 4 bases and the J segment 5 bases; nucleotides outside the gene matches: 13. The sequence was obtained from a female donor with breast cancer. Some clones in this sample may be carry-over from other donors' samples. This rearrangement joins TRBV20-1 to TRBJ2-5, with 7 bases lining up with TRBD2. Sequenced input: breast tumor tissue. For the CDR3, the DNA is TGCAGTGCTACCCTAGCGGCCGACTTACCCGAGACCCAGTACTTC. Protein product: CSATLAADLPETQYF.